These T cell receptor beta chains were read from a single sample in a study of shared T cell receptors in the human thymus. Data came from immunoSEQ multiplex PCR; TCRdb stores just in-frame clones and leaves some out. This table has under 850,000 clones, around nine tenths appearing once. The sample was also linked to a second study, of human thymus T cells.

Sequenced: thymocytes. The receptors derive from a boy in the first two years of life with a congenital heart defect. Both conserved end residues are part of each CDR3. D genes are given only for firm matches. Not every row has a clone size; where given, it reads once, few, many or a size class.

TRBV30	TRBJ1-4	TRBD1	-	TGTGCCTGCAGGGGGCGAGAAAAACTGTTTTTT	CACRGREKLFF
TRBV15	TRBJ2-7	-	-	TGTGCCACCAGCAGAGATCGCGAGCAGTACTTC	CATSRDREQYF
TRBV6-4	TRBJ2-1	-	-	TGTGCCAGCAGTGTCACCGGGATAAACAATGAGCAGTTCTTC	CASSVTGINNEQFF
TRBV5-6	TRBJ2-7	TRBD2	-	TGTGCCAGCAGCACCAAAGGACTAGCGGGAGTAGGGGAGCAGTACTTC	CASSTKGLAGVGEQYF
TRBV5-1	TRBJ2-1	TRBD2	-	TGCGCCAGCAGCCTCGCGGGAGTGGGTACGAACAATGAGCAGTTCTTC	CASSLAGVGTNNEQFF
TRBV28	TRBJ1-1	TRBD1	-	TGTGCCAGCAGGTTTCCCGGGACAGGGCCAATGAACACTGAAGCTTTCTTT	CASRFPGTGPMNTEAFF
TRBV4-1	TRBJ2-3	TRBD1	-	TGCGCCAGCAGCCCGGGACAGGGAAACGATACGCAGTATTTT	CASSPGQGNDTQYF
TRBV7-2	TRBJ2-7	TRBD2	-	TGTGCCAGCAGCTTAAGCGGGAGGGCCAACGAGCAGTACTTC	CASSLSGRANEQYF
TRBV27	TRBJ1-4	-	-	TGTGCCAGCAGTTTTAGGTCTCAGCCCAACAGGAGACGTAATGAAAAACTGTTTTTT	CASSFRSQPNRRRNEKLFF
TRBV12-5	TRBJ2-3	TRBD2	-	TGTGCTAGTGGTCCGACCGGGAGGACTAGCACAGATACGCAGTATTTT	CASGPTGRTSTDTQYF
TRBV6-4	TRBJ2-7	-	-	TGTGCCAGCAGTGACGAGGGCAATCCCTACGAGCAGTACTTC	CASSDEGNPYEQYF
TRBV7-9	TRBJ1-2	TRBD1	-	TGTGCCAGCAGCGGAAGGGGGCGCGGAGGCTACACCTTC	CASSGRGRGGYTF
TRBV5-1	TRBJ1-1	-	-	TGCGCCAGCAGGCCCGACCGGCTATCAGGCCCCCAAAACACTGAAGCTTTCTTT	CASRPDRLSGPQNTEAFF
TRBV6-1	TRBJ2-3	-	once	TGTGCCAGCAGTGACGGGGAGAGCACAGATACGCAGTATTTT	CASSDGESTDTQYF
TRBV4-1	TRBJ2-5	-	-	TGCGCCAGCAGCCAAGTAAGGGGCTGGGAGACCCAGTACTTC	CASSQVRGWETQYF
TRBV14	TRBJ1-1	-	once	TGTGCCAGCAGCCAAGGGAAAGTAGCAAACACTGAAGCTTTCTTT	CASSQGKVANTEAFF
TRBV4-3	TRBJ1-5	TRBD1	-	TGCGCCAGCAGCCAAGACGGGACAGAGAATCAGCCCCAGCATTTT	CASSQDGTENQPQHF
TRBV10-3	TRBJ2-7	-	-	TGTGCCATCAGTGATTCTTCCAGGGGTGGGTCATCCTACGAGCAGTACTTC	CAISDSSRGGSSYEQYF
TRBV7-3	TRBJ2-1	-	-	TGTGCCAGCAGCACACCGGGAGTATCCTACAATGAGCAGTTCTTC	CASSTPGVSYNEQFF
TRBV27	TRBJ2-7	-	-	TGTGCCAGCAGTCTGGCAGTTAATTTCTACGAGCAGTACTTC	CASSLAVNFYEQYF